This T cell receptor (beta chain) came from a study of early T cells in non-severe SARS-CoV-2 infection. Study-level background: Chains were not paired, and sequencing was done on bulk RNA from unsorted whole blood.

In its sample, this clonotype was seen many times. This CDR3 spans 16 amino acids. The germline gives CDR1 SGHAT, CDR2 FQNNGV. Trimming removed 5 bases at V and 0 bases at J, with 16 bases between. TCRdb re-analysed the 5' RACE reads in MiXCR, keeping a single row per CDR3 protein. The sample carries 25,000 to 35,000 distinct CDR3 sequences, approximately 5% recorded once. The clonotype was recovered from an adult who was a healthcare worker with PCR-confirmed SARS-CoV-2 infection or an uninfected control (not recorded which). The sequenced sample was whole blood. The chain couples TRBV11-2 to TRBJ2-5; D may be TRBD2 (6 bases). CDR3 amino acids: CASSQNPWDYQETQYF. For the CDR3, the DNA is TGTGCCAGCAGCCAAAACCCCTGGGACTACCAAGAGACCCAGTACTTC.